This is a list of T cell receptor beta chains from one sample in a study of blood T cell repertoires in COVID-19. Produced via immunoSEQ multiplex PCR; TCRdb's table is partial and in-frame only. This table holds about 260,000 clones, 80% to 90% found once. Sequenced: peripheral blood. These receptors came from a woman between 45 and 65 years old with acute or convalescent COVID-19. Both conserved end residues are part of each CDR3. The D gene is left open where the match is weak. Clone size appears in some rows only: once, few, many, or a class for an expanded clone.

V	J	length	D	size	DNA	CDR3
TRBV4-2	TRBJ1-1	17	TRBD1	.	TGTGCCAGCAGCCGTATCCCCCGAGGGACAGAGAACACTGAAGCTTTCTTT	CASSRIPRGTENTEAFF
TRBV28	TRBJ2-7	15	.	.	TGTGCCAGCAGCCGCCCGGGACACTTATCCTACGAGCAGTACTTC	CASSRPGHLSYEQYF
TRBV9	TRBJ2-7	21	TRBD1	.	TGTGCCAGCAGCGTAGATGGACCACCTTTGACTGCTCGACAGGGGGGAAGCGAGCAGTACTTC	CASSVDGPPLTARQGGSEQYF
TRBV18	TRBJ1-1	14	.	.	TGTGCCAGCTCACCACCGCGGGGGGACACTGAAGCTTTCTTT	CASSPPRGDTEAFF
TRBV7-2	TRBJ2-1	16	.	.	TGTGCCAGCAGCTTAGCGCCTTGGAGGGGGCAGCATGAGCAGTTCTTC	CASSLAPWRGQHEQFF
TRBV5-3	TRBJ1-1	17	.	.	TGTGCCAGAAGCTGGGGCCTCTCGGGGGGTCTGAACACTGAAGCTTTCTTT	CARSWGLSGGLNTEAFF
TRBV30	TRBJ1-2	13	.	.	TGTGCCTGGAGCCGAGACGGGAACTATGGCTACACCTTC	CAWSRDGNYGYTF
TRBV19	TRBJ2-3	15	.	.	TGTGCCAGTACCCAAACAGGGTACAGGCCAGATACGCAGTATTTT	CASTQTGYRPDTQYF
TRBV4-2	TRBJ2-1	16	.	.	TGTGCCAGCAGCCAAGAAACGGAGACCCCCTACAATGAGCAGTTCTTC	CASSQETETPYNEQFF
TRBV5-1	TRBJ2-2	16	TRBD1	once	TGCGCCAGCAGCGTGACCCCGACAGGGGGCACCGGGGAGCTGTTTTTT	CASSVTPTGGTGELFF
TRBV5-4	TRBJ2-1	15	TRBD2	.	TGTGCCAGCAGCTTTGGACTAGCGGGTAACAATGAGCAGTTCTTC	CASSFGLAGNNEQFF
TRBV5-1	TRBJ1-1	14	.	.	TGCGCCAGCAGCTTGGCAGGGGAGAACACTGAAGCTTTCTTT	CASSLAGENTEAFF
TRBV10-2	TRBJ2-2	14	.	.	TGCGCCAGCAGTGAGTCGGGGGGCACCGGGGAGCTGTTTTTT	CASSESGGTGELFF
TRBV6-2/TRBV6-3	TRBJ2-7	15	.	.	TGTGCCAGCAGTTACCTGGCTAGCGCCGCCTACGAGCAGTACTTC	CASSYLASAAYEQYF
TRBV5-6	TRBJ2-7	14	.	.	TGTGCCAGCAGCTTGGACAGGATAGCCTACGAGCAGTACTTC	CASSLDRIAYEQYF
TRBV9	TRBJ2-3	14	.	.	TGTGCCAGCAGCGTAAAGTCCCAGGCAGATACGCAGTATTTT	CASSVKSQADTQYF
TRBV7-3	TRBJ2-1	15	TRBD2	once	TGTGCCAGCAGCTTAACGGGTTTAGCGGGAGTAGAGCAGTTCTTC	CASSLTGLAGVEQFF
TRBV2	TRBJ2-7	13	.	.	TGTGCCAGCAGCGGCCCCCGGGGCTACGAGCAGTACTTC	CASSGPRGYEQYF
TRBV7-2	TRBJ2-1	14	TRBD2	.	TGTGCCAGCAGCGCGGGACTAGCGGGCCCGTATGAGTTCTTC	CASSAGLAGPYEFF
TRBV6-1	TRBJ2-2	15	.	.	TGTGCCAGCAGTGAAGCAGCGGTGGAGTCCGGGGAGCTGTTTTTT	CASSEAAVESGELFF
TRBV5-1	TRBJ2-7	15	.	once	TGCGCCAGCAGCTTGGAGCTTAGCGGCACCAACGAGCAGTACTTC	CASSLELSGTNEQYF
TRBV5-6	TRBJ2-7	15	.	.	TGTGCCAGCAGCTGGGGGGACGGCCGCCCCTACGAGCAGTACTTC	CASSWGDGRPYEQYF
TRBV5-1	TRBJ1-3	13	.	.	TGCGCCAGCAGCTTCGGGACTGGAAACACCATATATTTT	CASSFGTGNTIYF
TRBV24-1	TRBJ1-1	14	.	.	TGTGCCACCAGTGATGGCGGAGTGAACACTGAAGCTTTCTTT	CATSDGGVNTEAFF
TRBV6-5	TRBJ2-5	15	TRBD1	.	TGTGCCAGCAGTCCGTACAGGGGCCTACAAGAGACCCAGTACTTC	CASSPYRGLQETQYF
TRBV24-1	TRBJ1-5	15	.	.	TGTGCCACCAGTCGGGGGGGCCAGGGAGATCAGCCCCAGCATTTT	CATSRGGQGDQPQHF
TRBV10-3	TRBJ2-7	13	.	.	TGTGCCACCAGCCTGGCAGTCTCCTACGAGCAGTACTTC	CATSLAVSYEQYF
TRBV5-4	TRBJ2-7	16	TRBD2	.	TGTGCCAGCAGCTCCCTAGGGACTAGCGGGAGCTACGAGCAGTACTTC	CASSSLGTSGSYEQYF
TRBV3-1/TRBV3-2	TRBJ1-4	13	.	.	TGTGCCAGCAGCCAGGGCCTCAGTGAAAAACTGTTTTTT	CASSQGLSEKLFF
TRBV5-1	TRBJ1-5	14	.	few	TGCGCCAGCAGCTTGGTGGCCTCGGGGCAGCCCCAGCATTTT	CASSLVASGQPQHF
TRBV6-1	TRBJ2-5	16	TRBD1	.	TGTGCCAGCAGTGAAGGGCGGGACAGGGGCTCAGAGACCCAGTACTTC	CASSEGRDRGSETQYF
TRBV4-3	TRBJ2-1	15	.	.	TGCGCCAGCAGCCAAGATTCCCGTCGGGTCGGTGAGCAGTTCTTC	CASSQDSRRVGEQFF
TRBV5-6	TRBJ1-4	15	.	.	TGTGCCAGCAGCCTTAGAATTACAGGGTCGGAGAGACTGTTTTTT	CASSLRITGSERLFF
TRBV7-3	TRBJ2-1	15	.	.	TGTGCCAGCAGCTTAGACCCTAGGAGTTCCAACGAGCAGTTCTTC	CASSLDPRSSNEQFF
TRBV9	TRBJ2-1	15	.	once	TGTGCCAGCAGCGTTTTCGGTGCCTCCTACAATGAGCAGTTCTTC	CASSVFGASYNEQFF
TRBV7-2	TRBJ2-5	14	.	.	TGTGCCAGCAGCTTAGCGAGGGTCGCCGAGACCCAGTACTTC	CASSLARVAETQYF
TRBV11-3	TRBJ2-1	15	TRBD2	few	TGTGCCAGCAGCACCCCCCGTAGCGGGAGTAATGAGCAGTTCTTC	CASSTPRSGSNEQFF
TRBV7-9	TRBJ2-6	19	TRBD1	.	TGTGCCAGCAGCTTAGACAGGGGGATTATTAGTTCTGGGGCCAACGTCCTGACTTTC	CASSLDRGIISSGANVLTF
TRBV7-5	TRBJ2-2	17	.	.	TGTGCCAGAAGCGCCCACGCGGAGGACAGGGAAGCCGGGGAGCTGTTTTTT	CARSAHAEDREAGELFF
TRBV10-3	TRBJ1-1	20	TRBD1	.	TGTGCCATCAGTGAGTCGAGTTTATACAGGGGGCGCCCGGGGAACACTGAAGCTTTCTTT	CAISESSLYRGRPGNTEAFF
TRBV6-5	TRBJ2-2	14	.	.	TGTGCCAGCGGGGACACATCGAACACCGGGGAGCTGTTTTTT	CASGDTSNTGELFF
TRBV7-8	TRBJ2-5	11	.	.	TGTGCCAGCAGCCCCTCGGAGACCCAGTACTTC	CASSPSETQYF
TRBV19	TRBJ2-5	14	TRBD1	.	TGTGCCAGTAGTATCGGGACAGTACAAGAGACCCAGTACTTC	CASSIGTVQETQYF
TRBV4-1	TRBJ1-1	14	.	.	TGCGCCAGCAGCCAAGGGGACATGAACACTGAAGCTTTCTTT	CASSQGDMNTEAFF
TRBV10-3	TRBJ2-7	14	TRBD2	.	TGTGCCATCACCCCTAGCGGGAGGGGGGACGAGCAGTACTTC	CAITPSGRGDEQYF
TRBV11-1	TRBJ1-1	14	TRBD1	.	TGTGCCAGCAGCTCAACAGGGGGCAGAACTGAAGCTTTCTTT	CASSSTGGRTEAFF
TRBV28	TRBJ2-7	14	TRBD2	.	TGTGCCAGCAGAGGATCGGGGGGAACCTACGAGCAGTACTTC	CASRGSGGTYEQYF